The 29 T cell receptor beta chains given below trace back to one sample, sequenced in a study of shared clonotypes between healthy human individuals. Generated by immunoSEQ multiplex PCR, the TCRdb table keeps only in-frame clones and is missing some. The table has under 600,000 clones, around 79% seen once. Sequenced input: PBMCs. These receptors all stem from a woman in her forties in good health. Some clones in this sample may be carry-over from other donors' samples.

The rearrangement uses TRBV19 and TRBJ2-6, with D possibly TRBD2 on 5 matching bases. This CDR3 has 15 amino acids. Germline CDR1 reads LNHDA; CDR2 reads SQIVND (reference sequence). The ends were cut back, 8 bases at V and 1 base at J, with 12 bases in the middle. The CDR3 DNA reads TGTGCCAGTGCTCATCTAGCTTCTGGGGCCAACGTCCTGACTTTC. Protein product: CASAHLASGANVLTF.

The chain carries TRBV21-1 and TRBJ2-3; the table's D call of TRBD2 was not tested on the DNA. TRBV21-1 is a documented pseudogene. The CDR3 contains 16 residues. The CDR3: CASSNEVAGETDTQYF. In nucleotides, the CDR3 is TGTGCCAGCAGCAATGAAGTCGCGGGAGAGACAGATACGCAGTATTTT.

This chain links TRBV11-2 with TRBJ2-2, with D possibly TRBD2 on 6 matching bases. Deletions cut 1 base from V and 3 bases from J, with 12 bases between. The CDR3 spans 16 residues. CDR1 is SGHAT and CDR2 is FQNNGV in the germline V gene. For the CDR3, the DNA is TGTGCCAGCAGCTTAGTGCAGGGAGGCGACACCGGGGAGCTGTTTTTT. Translating gives CASSLVQGGDTGELFF.

The chain combines TRBV28 with TRBJ1-2; possible D gene TRBD1, 5 bases. Deletions cut 5 bases from V and 5 bases from J, with 9 bases between. The germline CDR1 and CDR2 sequences are MDHEN and SYDVKM. The length of the CDR3 is 12 residues. The CDR3 DNA reads TGTGCCAGCAGTCCTCGACAGTATGGCTACACCTTC. Encoded protein: CASSPRQYGYTF.

The CDR3 region is CASSLDTSGSYEQYF. Here the CDR3 DNA reads TGTGCCAGCAGCTTAGATACTAGTGGATCCTACGAGCAGTACTTC. J is TRBJ2-7 and V is TRBV7-6; tentative D call: TRBD2 (5 bases). V shed 1 base and J shed 1 base, with 11 bases lying between them. CDR3 length: 15 residues. From germline, CDR1 is SGHVS and CDR2 FNYEAQ.

The chain employs TRBV29-1 and TRBJ2-1; the D is unclear. Germline V CDR1 and CDR2: SQVTM, ANQGSEA. V was shortened by 6 bases and J by 8 bases, with 8 bases between the two germline ends. The CDR3 is made up of 10 amino acids. CDR3 sequence reads: CSVERDEQFF. DNA for the CDR3: TGCAGCGTAGAGCGCGATGAGCAGTTCTTC.

In regard to this clone: This may come from a read error, since a much larger clone is one base off. Other nucleotide sequences in the sample specify the same CDR3. J is TRBJ2-5 and V is TRBV11-2; D gene unclear. V lost 2 bases and J lost 0, with 4 bases in between. CDR1 is SGHAT, CDR2 FQNNGV, per germline. The CDR3 consists of 13 residues. The chain's CDR3 is CASSLQYQETQYF. The CDR3 nucleotides are TGTGCCAGCAGCTTACAGTACCAAGAGACCCAGTACTTC.

This clone occurred once. The V call is TRBV11-3, the J call TRBJ2-7; D unclear. Looked up from germline, CDR1 is SGHNT and CDR2 is YENEEA. Trimming cost V 5 bases and J 0 bases, with 17 bases left between them. CDR3 size: 16 residues. CDR3 loop: CASSRPPAGSSYEQYF. For the CDR3, the DNA is TGTGCCAGCAGCCGTCCCCCGGCAGGTAGCTCCTACGAGCAGTACTTC.

The V and J genes are TRBV30 and TRBJ1-2, with D perhaps matching TRBD1 (5 bases). The CDR3 loop spans 16 amino acids. V was pared by 3 bases and J by 4 bases, with 21 bases between. Per the germline V gene, CDR1 is GTSNPN and CDR2 is SVGIG (reference sequence). The CDR3 bases are TGTGCCTGGAGCTCCTTGGGGGACCCCGGCGGCTATGGCTACACCTTC. Its translation is CAWSSLGDPGGYGYTF. Looking up the rest from reference TRBV30 and TRBJ1-2 gives the full variable domain: SQTIHQWPATLVQPVGSPLSLECTVEGTSNPNLYWYRQAAGRGLQLLFYSVGIGQISSEVPQNLSASRPQDRQFILSSKKLLLSDSGFYLCAWSSLGDPGGYGYTFGSGTRLTVV.

V gene TRBV11-2 combines with J gene TRBJ1-1; D perhaps matches TRBD1 (6 bases). CDR3 length equals 13 residues. Trimming took 5 bases from V and 8 from J, leaving 15 bases between them. From germline, CDR1 is SGHAT and CDR2 FQNNGV. CDR3 sequence (DNA): TGTGCCAGCAGCCACGCGGGCAGGGGAGAAGCTTTCTTT. Translation: CASSHAGRGEAFF.

The genes are TRBV2 and TRBJ2-3; D call uncertain. Germline V lookup: CDR1 SNHLY, CDR2 FYNNEI. CDR3 size: 17 residues. Deletions cut 2 bases from V and 4 bases from J, with 19 bases between. CDR3 loop: CASSEKERWEVADTQYF. In nucleotides, the CDR3 is TGTGCCAGCAGTGAAAAAGAAAGGTGGGAAGTGGCAGATACGCAGTATTTT.

The V and J genes are TRBV28 and TRBJ1-1; the D is unclear. CDR3 length: 13 residues. The germline V and J ends were trimmed by 3 bases and 0 bases, with 5 bases remaining between them. The V gene's germline CDR1 is MDHEN and CDR2 SYDVKM. The CDR3 nucleotides are TGTGCCAGCAGTTTCCCCCTGAACACTGAAGCTTTCTTT. It is translated as CASSFPLNTEAFF.

This clone was seen more than once but under ten times. The gene calls are TRBV9 and TRBJ1-2; D gene uncertain. Germline lookup yields CDR1 SGDLS and CDR2 YYNGEE. The CDR3 covers 14 residues. The V gene lost 0 bases and the J gene lost 2 bases, with 8 bases spanning the gap. The CDR3 coding sequence is TGTGCCAGCAGCGTAGACCCACAGAACTATGGCTACACCTTC. Its protein product is CASSVDPQNYGYTF.

V gene TRBV4-1 combines with J gene TRBJ2-1; a weak D match, TRBD1 (5 bases). The CDR3 has 17 residues. The V end lost 3 bases, the J end lost 2 bases, and 17 bases lay between the germline ends. Germline V gene data show CDR1 as MGHRA and CDR2 as YSYEKL. The CDR3 sequence is CASSQFLGPRPYNEQFF. For the CDR3, the DNA is TGCGCCAGCAGCCAGTTCCTGGGGCCACGGCCCTACAATGAGCAGTTCTTC.

The chain carries TRBV6-1 and TRBJ2-7; D ambiguous. Germline V gene data show CDR1 as MNHNS and CDR2 as SASEGT. CDR3 size: 11 residues. Trimming took off 7 bases at V and 2 bases at J, with 6 bases between the two ends. Written as DNA, the CDR3 is TGTGCCAGCACCGAAGCCTACGAGCAGTACTTC. It encodes CASTEAYEQYF.

The chain joins TRBV5-1 to TRBJ2-3; D gene unclear. Germline lookup yields CDR1 SGHRS and CDR2 YFSETQ. With 4 bases removed from V and 5 bases from J, the gap between germline ends came to 8 bases. This CDR3 is 12 amino acids long. The DNA for the CDR3 is TGCGCCAGCAGCCCGAACTTAGATACGCAGTATTTT. Its translation is CASSPNLDTQYF. The variable domain in full, with the rest retrieved from reference TRBV5-1 and TRBJ2-3, is KAGVTQTPRYLIKTRGQQVTLSCSPISGHRSVSWYQQTPGQGLQFLFEYFSETQRNKGNFPGRFSGRQFSNSRSEMNVSTLELGDSALYLCASSPNLDTQYFGPGTRLTVL.

V usage is TRBV15 and J usage is TRBJ2-3; TRBD2 aligns across 10 bases. Unmatched junction bases numbered 11, after V lost 5 bases and J lost 0 bases. The CDR3 loop spans 18 amino acids. The germline V gene encodes CDR1 LNHNV and CDR2 YYDKDF (reference sequence). The CDR3: CATSPSPTSGLSTDTQYF. In nucleotides, the CDR3 is TGTGCCACCAGCCCCTCCCCGACTAGCGGGCTGAGCACAGATACGCAGTATTTT.

Comment on this clone: Germline is not matched at one junction end, which may reflect a read error. J is TRBJ1-1 and V is TRBV5-4; the D gene is possibly TRBD1 (6 bases). Germline values: CDR1 SGHNT, CDR2 YYREEE (reference sequence). The CDR3 covers 15 residues. In DNA, the CDR3 is TGCGCCAGCAGCCAAGGGAGACAGGAGAACACTGAAGCTTTCTTT. Its protein is CASSQGRQENTEAFF.

V is TRBV19 and J is TRBJ2-3; 7 bases are a match to TRBD1. In germline, CDR1 is LNHDA, CDR2 SQIVND (reference sequence). The V gene end was trimmed by 7 bases and the J gene end by 3 bases; junction bases not matched to a gene: 10. The CDR3 covers 15 residues. The CDR3 sequence is CASTLRQGLTDTQYF. The DNA for the CDR3 is TGTGCCAGTACCCTTCGACAGGGTCTAACAGATACGCAGTATTTT.

V usage is TRBV6-1 and J usage is TRBJ2-7; 12 bases are shared with TRBD2. Per germline, CDR1 MNHNS and CDR2 SASEGT. CDR3 size: 16 residues. After removal of 2 bases from V and 2 bases from J, the junction contained 4 bases not matched to a gene. CDR3 nucleotide sequence: TGTGCCAGCAGTGAATCCCTAGCGGGAGGGCCCTACGAGCAGTACTTC. Its translation is CASSESLAGGPYEQYF.

The chain has TRBV19 and TRBJ2-7, with TRBD1 matching 9 bases. Trimming took 5 bases from V and 2 from J; bases not matched to a gene: 4. CDR1 is LNHDA and CDR2 is SQIVND in the germline V gene (reference sequence). The CDR3 loop spans 14 amino acids. The CDR3 sequence: CASSAGQGPYEQYF. CDR3 sequence (DNA): TGTGCCAGTAGTGCGGGACAGGGACCCTACGAGCAGTACTTC.

This sequence joins TRBV7-3 and TRBJ1-1, with D tentatively TRBD1 (5 bases). The ends were cut back, 5 bases at V and 1 base at J, with 11 bases in the middle. There are 14 residues in the CDR3. The germline V gene has CDR1 SGHTA and CDR2 FQGTGA. The CDR3 DNA is TGTGCCAGCAGCCTGGGACGGGAGAACACTGAAGCTTTCTTT. Its protein product is CASSLGRENTEAFF.

This chain uses TRBV12-2 with TRBJ2-1; the table's D call TRBD1 went unverified against the DNA. TRBV12-2 corresponds to a pseudogene. The CDR3 sequence is 17 residues long. The CDR3 DNA is TGTGCAAGTCGCCCGAAGGAGGGGGCAAGGCTTAACAATGAGCAGTTCTTC. Encoded protein: CASRPKEGARLNNEQFF.

This clone was counted ten times or more. Other DNA sequences in this sample translate to the same CDR3. The chain is built from TRBV7-2 and TRBJ2-3; D uncertain. Germline CDR1 SGHTA, CDR2 FQGNSA. The CDR3 length is 12 residues. V lost 6 bases and J 1 base, leaving 5 bases between the germline ends. Written as DNA, the CDR3 is TGTGCCAGCAGTACCCGCACAGATACGCAGTATTTT. Translating it yields CASSTRTDTQYF.

This clone was seen once. The chain carries TRBV25-1 and TRBJ2-7; 11 bases line up with TRBD1. Germline trimming cut 5 bases from V and 3 bases from J; bases unmatched to any gene: 6. Germline CDR1 MGHDK, CDR2 SYGVNS. The CDR3 is made up of 15 amino acids. Here the CDR3 DNA reads TGTGCCAGCAGTAACTCCGGGACAGGGGGCTACGAGCAGTACTTC. It specifies CASSNSGTGGYEQYF.

CDR3: CASSLQQGAAGLLYNEQFF. DNA of the CDR3: TGTGCCAGCAGCTTACAACAGGGGGCGGCGGGACTATTATACAATGAGCAGTTCTTC. The J gene is TRBJ2-1, the V gene TRBV13, with TRBD1 identical over 9 bases. Looked up from germline, CDR1 is PRHDT and CDR2 is FYEKMQ (reference sequence). The CDR3 loop spans 19 amino acids. J gave up 4 bases and V 2 bases, and 15 bases lay outside the gene matches.

J is TRBJ2-7 and V is TRBV5-6; maybe TRBD1 (6 bases). This CDR3 comprises 15 residues. Germline CDR1 reads SGHDT; CDR2 reads YYEEEE. The ends were cut back, 4 bases at V and 2 bases at J, with 16 bases in the middle. The CDR3 DNA sequence: TGTGCCAGCAGCGTCGGGACAAGGCCGACCTACGAGCAGTACTTC. Its protein is CASSVGTRPTYEQYF.

V is TRBV11-2 and J is TRBJ1-4; TRBD1 might be the D (5 bases). The V gene's germline CDR1 is SGHAT and CDR2 FQNNGV. This CDR3 contains 14 residues. Trimming cost V 5 bases and J 8 bases, with 15 bases left between them. CDR3 coding DNA: TGTGCCAGCAGCCCTCGGGGGTTAGTGGAAAAACTGTTTTTT. This sequence encodes CASSPRGLVEKLFF.

The genes are TRBV7-3 and TRBJ2-3, with 8 bases lining up with TRBD1. The CDR3 extends over 15 amino acids. V lost 5 bases to trimming and J lost 2 bases; unmatched junction nucleotides: 6. Germline V gene data show CDR1 as SGHTA and CDR2 as FQGTGA. The CDR3 sequence is CASSPDRGSTDTQYF. As DNA, the CDR3 is TGTGCCAGCAGCCCCGACAGGGGATCCACAGATACGCAGTATTTT.